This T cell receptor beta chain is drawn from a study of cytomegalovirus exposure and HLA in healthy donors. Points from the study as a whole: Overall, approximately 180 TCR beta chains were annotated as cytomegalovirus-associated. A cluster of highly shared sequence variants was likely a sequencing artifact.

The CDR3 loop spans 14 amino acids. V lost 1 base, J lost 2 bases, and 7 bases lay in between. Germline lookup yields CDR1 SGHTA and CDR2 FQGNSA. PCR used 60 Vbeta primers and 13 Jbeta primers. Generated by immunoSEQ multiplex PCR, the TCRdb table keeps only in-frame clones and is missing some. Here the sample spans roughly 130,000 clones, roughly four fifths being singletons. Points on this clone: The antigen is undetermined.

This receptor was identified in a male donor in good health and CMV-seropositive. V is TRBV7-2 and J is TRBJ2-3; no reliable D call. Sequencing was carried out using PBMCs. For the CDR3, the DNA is TGTGCCAGCAGCTTAGGACTGCCCACAGATACGCAGTATTTT. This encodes CASSLGLPTDTQYF.